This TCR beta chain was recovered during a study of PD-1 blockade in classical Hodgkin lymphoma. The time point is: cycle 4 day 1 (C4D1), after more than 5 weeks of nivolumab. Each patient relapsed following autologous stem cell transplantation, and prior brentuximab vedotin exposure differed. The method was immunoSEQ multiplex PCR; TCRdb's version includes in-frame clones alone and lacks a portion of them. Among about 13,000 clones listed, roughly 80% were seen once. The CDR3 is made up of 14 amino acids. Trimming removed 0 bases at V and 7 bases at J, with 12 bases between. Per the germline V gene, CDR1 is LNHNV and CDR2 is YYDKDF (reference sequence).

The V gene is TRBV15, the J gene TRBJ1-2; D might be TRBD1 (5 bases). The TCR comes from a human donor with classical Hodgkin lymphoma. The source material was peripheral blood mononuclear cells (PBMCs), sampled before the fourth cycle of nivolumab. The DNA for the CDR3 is TGTGCCACCAGCAGAGATGTAAGGGGCACTGGCTACACCTTC. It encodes CATSRDVRGTGYTF.